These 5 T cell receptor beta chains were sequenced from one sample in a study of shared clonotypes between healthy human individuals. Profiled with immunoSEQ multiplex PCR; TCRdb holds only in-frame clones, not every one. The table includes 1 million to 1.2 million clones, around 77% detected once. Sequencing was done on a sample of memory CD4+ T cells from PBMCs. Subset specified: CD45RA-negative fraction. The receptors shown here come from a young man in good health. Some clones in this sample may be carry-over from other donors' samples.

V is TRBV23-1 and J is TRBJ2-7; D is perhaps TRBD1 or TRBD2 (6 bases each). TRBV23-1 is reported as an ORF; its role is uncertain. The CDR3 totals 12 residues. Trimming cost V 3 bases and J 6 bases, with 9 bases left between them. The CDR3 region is CASSHWGAEQYF. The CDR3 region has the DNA TGCGCCAGCAGTCACTGGGGGGCCGAGCAGTACTTC.

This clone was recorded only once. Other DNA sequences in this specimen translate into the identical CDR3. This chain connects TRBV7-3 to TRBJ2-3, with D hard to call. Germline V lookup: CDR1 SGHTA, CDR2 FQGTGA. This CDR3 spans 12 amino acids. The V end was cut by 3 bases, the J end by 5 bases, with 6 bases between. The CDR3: CASSLLGDTQYF. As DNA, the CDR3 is TGTGCCAGCAGCTTGCTGGGAGATACGCAGTATTTT.

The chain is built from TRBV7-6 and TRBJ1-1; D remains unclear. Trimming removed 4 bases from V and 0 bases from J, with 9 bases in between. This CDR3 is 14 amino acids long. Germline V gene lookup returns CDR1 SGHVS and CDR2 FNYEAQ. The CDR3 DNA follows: TGTGCCAGCAGCTCCCTACGGATGAACACTGAAGCTTTCTTT. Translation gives CASSSLRMNTEAFF.

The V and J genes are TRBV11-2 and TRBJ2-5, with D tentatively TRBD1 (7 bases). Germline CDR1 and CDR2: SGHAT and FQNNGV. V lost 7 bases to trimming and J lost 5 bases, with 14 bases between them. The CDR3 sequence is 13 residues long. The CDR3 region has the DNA TGTGCCAGCACGGGCCCAGGGGGGGAGACCCAGTACTTC. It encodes CASTGPGGETQYF.

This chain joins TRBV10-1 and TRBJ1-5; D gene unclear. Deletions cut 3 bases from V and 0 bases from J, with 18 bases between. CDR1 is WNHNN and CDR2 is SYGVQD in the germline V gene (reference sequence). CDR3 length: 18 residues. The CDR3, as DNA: TGCGCCAGCAGTGAATGTGGCACGTGCGAATATAGCAATCAGCCCCAGCATTTT. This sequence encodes CASSECGTCEYSNQPQHF.